This entry lists 19 T cell receptor beta chains sequenced from one sample in a study of T cell responses to AZD1222 COVID-19 vaccine. Profiled with immunoSEQ multiplex PCR; TCRdb holds only in-frame clones, not every one. The table includes around 140,000 clones, 90% detected once. The sample consisted of peripheral blood, taken on day 0 of AZD1222 vaccination. These receptors were taken from an adult in good health.

The CDR3 here is CASSVVPAGGSSDTQYF. The CDR3 bases are TGTGCCAGCAGCGTAGTTCCTGCGGGGGGGAGCTCAGATACGCAGTATTTT. J is TRBJ2-3 and V is TRBV9; 9 nucleotides agree with TRBD2. The germline gives CDR1 SGDLS, CDR2 YYNGEE. The junction had 9 bases not matched to a gene; V was cut back by 0 bases and J by 4 bases. This CDR3 comprises 17 residues.

J is TRBJ1-1 and V is TRBV30; no reliable D call. This CDR3 spans 14 amino acids. V shed 3 bases and J shed 0 bases, with 11 bases lying between them. CDR1 and CDR2 from the germline V gene are GTSNPN and SVGIG (reference sequence). CDR3 amino acids: CAWRGRAMNTEAFF. As DNA, the CDR3 is TGTGCCTGGAGAGGTAGAGCCATGAACACTGAAGCTTTCTTT.

In this sample, this clone turned up once. The J gene is TRBJ2-1, the V gene TRBV11-2; TRBD1 matches at 7 bases. Germline lookup yields CDR1 SGHAT and CDR2 FQNNGV. V was clipped by 5 bases and J by 3 bases; unmatched bases: 7. The CDR3 sequence is 15 residues long. CDR3 DNA: TGTGCCAGCAGCCAAGGACAGGAAAGCTACAATGAGCAGTTCTTC. Translation: CASSQGQESYNEQFF.

The DNA of the CDR3 is TGTGCCAGCAGTTTTGGGACCCTACTGCCTACCCACTCCGAGCAGTACTTC. This sequence encodes CASSFGTLLPTHSEQYF. V and J are TRBV28 and TRBJ2-7; the D call may be TRBD1 or TRBD2 (5 bases each). The CDR3 covers 17 residues. V gave up 3 bases and J gave up 6 bases, with 24 bases separating them. Per the germline V gene, CDR1 is MDHEN and CDR2 is SYDVKM.

Only one count was recorded for this clone. The V call is TRBV7-6, the J call TRBJ1-4; 7 nucleotides agree with TRBD1. CDR3 length: 15 amino acids. CDR1 is SGHVS, CDR2 FNYEAQ, per germline. J lost 2 bases, V lost 4 bases, and 4 bases had no gene match. The CDR3 loop reads CASSSQGRTNEKLFF. The CDR3 DNA reads TGTGCCAGCAGCTCACAGGGGCGTACTAATGAAAAACTGTTTTTT.

This chain connects TRBV6-5 to TRBJ2-5; D may be TRBD2 (5 bases). Trimming cost V 6 bases and J 5 bases, with 19 bases left between them. The germline V gene encodes CDR1 MNHEY and CDR2 SVGAGI. The CDR3 sequence is 15 residues long. Here the CDR3 reads CASRGRGLGGETQYF. DNA of the CDR3: TGTGCCAGCAGAGGCCGGGGTCTCGGCGGGGAGACCCAGTACTTC.

The chain joins TRBV3-1 (or the pseudogene TRBV3-2) to TRBJ2-7; the D is unclear. Deletions cut 1 base from V and 8 bases from J, with 15 bases between. The CDR3 has 14 amino acids. Germline loops: CDR1 LGHDT, CDR2 YNNKEL (reference sequence). The CDR3, as DNA: TGTGCCAGCAGCCAAGTGGAGACACGTAGCAAGCAGTACTTC. It encodes CASSQVETRSKQYF.

This sequence joins TRBV19 and TRBJ2-7, with TRBD1 identical over 7 bases. The V segment lost 3 bases and the J segment 1 base; nucleotides outside the gene matches: 6. This CDR3 spans 15 amino acids. The germline V gene encodes CDR1 LNHDA and CDR2 SQIVND (reference sequence). CDR3 region: CASSIRTGVSYEQYF. Written as DNA, the CDR3 is TGTGCCAGTAGTATCCGGACAGGAGTATCCTACGAGCAGTACTTC.

This chain connects TRBV15 to TRBJ1-5; 7 positions agree with TRBD1. There are 16 residues in the CDR3. Trimming at V came to 4 bases and at J to 7 bases, leaving 13 bases not matched to a gene. In germline, CDR1 is LNHNV, CDR2 YYDKDF (reference sequence). The chain's CDR3 is CATSIDRAGGKQPQHF. The CDR3 nucleotides are TGTGCCACCAGCATAGACAGGGCCGGCGGTAAGCAGCCCCAGCATTTT.

This clone occurred once. The CDR3 reads CASLSQGRMHEKLFF. The CDR3 nucleotides are TGCGCCAGCCTCTCTCAGGGGCGCATGCATGAAAAACTGTTTTTT. The chain carries TRBV23-1 and TRBJ1-4, with a possible D match to TRBD1 (6 bases). TRBV23-1 is assigned to the ORF class and has an uncertain function. The CDR3 sequence is 15 residues long. Deletions cut 8 bases from V and 6 bases from J, with 19 bases between.

V gene TRBV6-5 combines with J gene TRBJ1-2; D uncertain. V was pared by 5 bases and J by 10 bases, with 20 bases between. This CDR3 comprises 14 residues. CDR1 is MNHEY and CDR2 is SVGAGI in the germline V gene. CDR3: CASSLSAGPSVYTF. The CDR3 DNA reads TGTGCCAGCAGTCTAAGTGCTGGGCCCAGTGTCTACACCTTC.

The chain uses TRBV19 and TRBJ1-2, with D hard to call. CDR3 length: 15 residues. Looked up from germline, CDR1 is LNHDA and CDR2 is SQIVND (reference sequence). V was clipped by 1 base and J by 5 bases, with 14 bases between them. The CDR3 DNA follows: TGTGCCAGTAGTATAGGGCGGCAGGTCGCATATGGCTACACCTTC. Residues: CASSIGRQVAYGYTF.

The rearrangement links TRBV7-9 to TRBJ1-5; D call uncertain. Per the germline V gene, CDR1 is SEHNR and CDR2 is FQNEAQ (reference sequence). Between the trimmed V and J ends, which lost 0 bases and 4 bases, there was a span of 4 bases. The CDR3 length is 13 residues. CDR3 in amino acids: CASSLALNQPQHF. Written as DNA, the CDR3 is TGTGCCAGCAGCTTAGCGCTTAATCAGCCCCAGCATTTT.

The rearrangement joins TRBV27 to TRBJ1-5, with TRBD1 identical over 9 bases. CDR1 is MNHEY and CDR2 is SMNVEV in the germline V gene (reference sequence). Trimming took 0 bases from V and 0 from J; bases not matched to a gene: 3. This CDR3 spans 17 amino acids. The CDR3, as DNA: TGTGCCAGCAGTTTATCCCGACAGGGGGTTAGCAATCAGCCCCAGCATTTT. As protein: CASSLSRQGVSNQPQHF.

The chain recombines TRBV10-2 with TRBJ2-2; the D gene is possibly TRBD1 (5 bases). V gave up 0 bases and J gave up 5 bases, with 10 bases separating them. Germline V gene sequence: CDR1 WSHSY, CDR2 SAAADI. The CDR3 has 15 residues. In nucleotides, the CDR3 is TGCGCCAGCAGTGAGTCGATAGGGGTTACCGGGGAGCTGTTTTTT. This sequence encodes CASSESIGVTGELFF.

V gene TRBV19 combines with J gene TRBJ1-4, with 8 positions matching TRBD1. The CDR3 consists of 15 residues. Germline CDR1 is LNHDA and CDR2 is SQIVND (reference sequence). The V and J ends lost 5 bases and 3 bases, in that order; junction bases with no gene match: 5. CDR3 coding DNA: TGTGCCAGTAGTTCCCGGGACAGGCCTAATGAAAAACTGTTTTTT. Its translation is CASSSRDRPNEKLFF. Looking up the rest from reference TRBV19 and TRBJ1-4 gives the full variable domain: DGGITQSPKYLFRKEGQNVTLSCEQNLNHDAMYWYRQDPGQGLRLIYYSQIVNDFQKGDIAEGYSVSREKKESFPLTVTSAQKNPTAFYLCASSSRDRPNEKLFFGSGTQLSVL.

The rearrangement joins TRBV7-3 to TRBJ1-1, with 10 bases fitting TRBD1. After removal of 4 bases from V and 5 bases from J, the junction contained 19 bases not matched to a gene. The CDR3 loop spans 19 amino acids. Germline-derived CDR1 and CDR2 are SGHTA and FQGTGA. As DNA, the CDR3 is TGTGCCAGCAGCTCCCACGCAGAGACGTTGACAGGGGGCTGGACTGAAGCTTTCTTT. Residues: CASSSHAETLTGGWTEAFF. The full variable domain, its missing parts supplied by reference TRBV7-3 and TRBJ1-1, is GAGVSQTPSNKVTEKGKYVELRCDPISGHTALYWYRQSLGQGPEFLIYFQGTGAADDSGLPNDRFFAVRPEGSVSTLKIQRTERGDSAVYLCASSSHAETLTGGWTEAFFGQGTRLTVV.

The V gene is TRBV29-1, the J gene TRBJ2-3; 8 nucleotides line up with TRBD1. Germline lookup yields CDR1 SQVTM and CDR2 ANQGSEA. There are 12 residues in the CDR3. V was clipped by 8 bases and J by 5 bases; unmatched bases: 6. CDR3 protein: CSFRQGLDTQYF. The DNA for the CDR3 is TGCAGCTTCCGACAGGGGTTAGATACGCAGTATTTT.

This clone is a singleton in its sample. This chain uses TRBV9 with TRBJ2-5, with a weak D call TRBD1 (6 bases). CDR3 length: 13 amino acids. With 3 bases removed from V and 7 bases from J, the gap between germline ends came to 13 bases. CDR1 and CDR2 from the germline V gene are SGDLS and YYNGEE. CDR3 amino acids: CASSGDTKGTQYF. The DNA of the CDR3 is TGTGCCAGCAGCGGGGACACCAAGGGGACCCAGTACTTC. The entire variable domain, with the rest obtained from reference TRBV9 and TRBJ2-5, is as follows: DSGVTQTPKHLITATGQRVTLRCSPRSGDLSVYWYQQSLDQGLQFLIQYYNGEERAKGNILERFSAQQFPDLHSELNLSSLELGDSALYFCASSGDTKGTQYFGPGTRLLVL.